This T cell receptor beta chain was captured by sequencing in a study of T cell changes during pregnancy in multiple sclerosis. The assay was immunoSEQ multiplex PCR, and TCRdb's table has in-frame clones only and misses some. The sample has about 110,000 clones, 85% to 95% seen once. Germline CDR1 and CDR2: SNHLY and FYNNEI. The CDR3 is 14 amino acids. Trimming cost V 8 bases and J 7 bases; bases outside gene matches: 13. This TCR derives from a female donor with multiple sclerosis, enrolled in a pregnancy study. The V call is TRBV2, the J call TRBJ1-2; 7 bases fit TRBD1. Specimen: peripheral blood, collected after pregnancy. As DNA, the CDR3 is TGTGCCAGCGCGTTGTGGCAGGGGGAAGTTGGCTACACCTTC. This translates into CASALWQGEVGYTF.